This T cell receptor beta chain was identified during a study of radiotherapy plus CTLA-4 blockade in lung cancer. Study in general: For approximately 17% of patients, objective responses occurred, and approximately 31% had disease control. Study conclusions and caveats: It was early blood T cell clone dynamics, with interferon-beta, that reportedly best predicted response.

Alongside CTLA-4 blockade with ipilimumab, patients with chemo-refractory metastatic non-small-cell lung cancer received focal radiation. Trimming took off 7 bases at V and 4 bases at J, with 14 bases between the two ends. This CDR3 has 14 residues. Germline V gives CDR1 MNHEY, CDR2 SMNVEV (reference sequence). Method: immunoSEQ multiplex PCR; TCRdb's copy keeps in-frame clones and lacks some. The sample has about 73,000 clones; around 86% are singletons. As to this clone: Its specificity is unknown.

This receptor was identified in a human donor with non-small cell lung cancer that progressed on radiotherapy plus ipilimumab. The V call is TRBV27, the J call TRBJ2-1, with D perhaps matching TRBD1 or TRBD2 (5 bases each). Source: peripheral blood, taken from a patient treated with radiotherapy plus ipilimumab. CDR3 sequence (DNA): TGTGCCAGCACGTCCGGGACGGATTACAATGAGCAGTTCTTC. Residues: CASTSGTDYNEQFF.